This TCR beta chain was sequenced in a study of CD8+CD57+ T cells in acquired aplastic anemia. Study overall: Sorted CD4+ and CD8+ cell DNA averaged around 3 ug. An average of about 11 million reads for CD4+ cells was obtained from healthy donors.

This clonotype has ten or more counts. Profiles of TCR beta VDJ and CDR3 were generated from a genomic DNA template. One entry per CDR3 protein, called by TCRdb with MiXCR from the reads. Of about 150,000 distinct CDR3 sequences listed, 41% are singletons. CDR1 and CDR2 (germline): KGHDR, SFDVKD. CDR3 length equals 16 residues. Losses at the gene ends were 3 bases for V and 2 bases for J; bases not matched to a gene: 7. The chain employs TRBV24-1 and TRBJ2-7; 9 bases match TRBD1. This sequence was found in a human donor in good health, serving as a control. The sample was sorted CD4+, CD8+, or CD8+CD57+ T cells (not recorded which) from PBMCs. CDR3 nucleotides: TGTGCCACCAGTGATCGCGGCGGGACAGGGACCTACGAGCAGTACTTC. This encodes CATSDRGGTGTYEQYF.